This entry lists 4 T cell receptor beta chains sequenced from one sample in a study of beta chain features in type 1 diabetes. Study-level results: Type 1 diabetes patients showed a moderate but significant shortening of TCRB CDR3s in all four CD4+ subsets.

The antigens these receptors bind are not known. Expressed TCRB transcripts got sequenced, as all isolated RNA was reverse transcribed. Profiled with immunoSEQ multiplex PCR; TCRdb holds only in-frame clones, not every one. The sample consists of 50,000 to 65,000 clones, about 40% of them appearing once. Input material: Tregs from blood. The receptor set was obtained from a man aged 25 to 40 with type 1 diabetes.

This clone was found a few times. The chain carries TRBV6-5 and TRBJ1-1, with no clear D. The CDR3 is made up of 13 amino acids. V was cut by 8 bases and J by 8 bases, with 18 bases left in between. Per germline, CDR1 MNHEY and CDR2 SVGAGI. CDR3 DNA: TGTGCCAGCCGACGGGATAACTTCATAGAAGCTTTCTTT. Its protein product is CASRRDNFIEAFF.

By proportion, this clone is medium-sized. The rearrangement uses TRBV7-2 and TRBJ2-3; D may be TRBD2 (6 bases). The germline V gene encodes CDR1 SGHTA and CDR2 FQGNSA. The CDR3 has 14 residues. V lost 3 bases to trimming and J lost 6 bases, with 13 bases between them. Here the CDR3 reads CASSFAGLMDTQYF. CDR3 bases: TGTGCCAGCAGCTTTGCGGGGTTAATGGATACGCAGTATTTT.

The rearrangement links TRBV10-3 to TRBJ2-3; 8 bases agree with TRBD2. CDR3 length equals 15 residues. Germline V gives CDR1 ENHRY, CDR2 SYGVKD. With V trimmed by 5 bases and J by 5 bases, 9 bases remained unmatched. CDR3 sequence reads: CAISQYSGIGDTQYF. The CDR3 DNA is TGTGCCATCAGTCAGTATAGCGGGATAGGAGATACGCAGTATTTT.

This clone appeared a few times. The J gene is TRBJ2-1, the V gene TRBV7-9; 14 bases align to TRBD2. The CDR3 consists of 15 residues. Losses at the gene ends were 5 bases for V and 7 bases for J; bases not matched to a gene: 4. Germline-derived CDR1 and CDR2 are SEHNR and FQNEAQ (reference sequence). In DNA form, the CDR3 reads TGTGCCAGCAGCCCGGGACTAGCGGGAGTAAATGAGCAGTTCTTC. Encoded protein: CASSPGLAGVNEQFF.